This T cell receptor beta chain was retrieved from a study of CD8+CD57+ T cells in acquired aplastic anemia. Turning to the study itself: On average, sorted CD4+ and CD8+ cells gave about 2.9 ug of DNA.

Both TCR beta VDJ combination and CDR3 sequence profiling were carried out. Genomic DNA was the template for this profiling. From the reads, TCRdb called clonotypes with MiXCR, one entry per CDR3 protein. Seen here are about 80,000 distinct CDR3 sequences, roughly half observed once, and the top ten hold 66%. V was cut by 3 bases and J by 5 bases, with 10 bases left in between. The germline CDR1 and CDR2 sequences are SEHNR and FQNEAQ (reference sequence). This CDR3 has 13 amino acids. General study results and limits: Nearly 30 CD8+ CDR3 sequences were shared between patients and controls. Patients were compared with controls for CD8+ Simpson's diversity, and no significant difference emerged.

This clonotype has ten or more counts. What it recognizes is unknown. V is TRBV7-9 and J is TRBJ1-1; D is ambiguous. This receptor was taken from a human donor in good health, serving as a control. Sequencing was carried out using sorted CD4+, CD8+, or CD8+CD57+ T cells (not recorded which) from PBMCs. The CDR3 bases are TGTGCCAGCAGCTTGGGTCTGGGGACTGAAGCTTTCTTT. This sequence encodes CASSLGLGTEAFF.